These T cell receptor beta chains were read from a single sample in a study of T cell responses to AZD1222 COVID-19 vaccine. Sequencing was performed with immunoSEQ multiplex PCR; in TCRdb, only in-frame clones are kept and a portion is missing. The table lists fewer than 150,000 clones, roughly 91% of them singletons, with 2.5% to 3.5% in the top ten. The sequenced sample was peripheral blood, obtained 28 days after the second AZD1222 dose. The source of these receptors is an adult who received the AZD1222 COVID-19 vaccine. The CDR3 runs from the conserved cysteine through the conserved F or W. A D gene is named only where the DNA matches it firmly. Size is omitted from some rows. Given values are once, few, many or a class for expanded clones.

v_call: TRBV19; j_call: TRBJ2-2; d_call: TRBD2; clone_size: NA; cdr3_nt: TGTGCCAGTAGTACACCGGGGGGGAAACCCGGGGAGCTGTTTTTT; cdr3_aa: CASSTPGGKPGELFF
v_call: TRBV3-1/TRBV3-2; j_call: TRBJ1-2; d_call: NA; clone_size: NA; cdr3_nt: TGTGCCAGCAGCCAAAGAGATTATGGCTACACCTTC; cdr3_aa: CASSQRDYGYTF
v_call: TRBV7-3; j_call: TRBJ2-5; d_call: TRBD2; clone_size: NA; cdr3_nt: TGTGCCAGCAGCTTAATCGGGGGAGGGGCCCAAGAGACCCAGTACTTC; cdr3_aa: CASSLIGGGAQETQYF
v_call: TRBV21-1; j_call: TRBJ1-5; d_call: NA; clone_size: NA; cdr3_nt: TGTGCCAGCGGCGGCGGGTATAGCAATCAGCCCCAGCATTTT; cdr3_aa: CASGGGYSNQPQHF
v_call: TRBV7-3; j_call: TRBJ2-6; d_call: NA; clone_size: NA; cdr3_nt: TGTGCCAGCAGCCCCTCGCCCGGCTCTGGGGCCAACGTCCTGACTTTC; cdr3_aa: CASSPSPGSGANVLTF
v_call: TRBV19; j_call: TRBJ1-2; d_call: NA; clone_size: NA; cdr3_nt: TGTGCCACCGCCCCAGGGGAAGCTAACTATGGCTACACCTTC; cdr3_aa: CATAPGEANYGYTF
v_call: TRBV28; j_call: TRBJ1-6; d_call: TRBD1; clone_size: NA; cdr3_nt: TGTGCCAGCAGTTCTCAGGACAGGGGGCGGGGTTCACCCCTCCACTTT; cdr3_aa: CASSSQDRGRGSPLHF
v_call: TRBV15; j_call: TRBJ1-2; d_call: TRBD1; clone_size: few; cdr3_nt: TGTGCCACCAGCAGAGATGGACAGGGGTACTATGGCTACACCTTC; cdr3_aa: CATSRDGQGYYGYTF
v_call: TRBV13; j_call: TRBJ1-2; d_call: NA; clone_size: NA; cdr3_nt: TGTGCCAGCAGCTTCGGACCGCCCGAGGCCTATGGCTACACCTTC; cdr3_aa: CASSFGPPEAYGYTF
v_call: TRBV6-6; j_call: TRBJ2-7; d_call: NA; clone_size: NA; cdr3_nt: TGTGCCAGCAGTTACGGGACCTACGAGCAGTACTTC; cdr3_aa: CASSYGTYEQYF
v_call: TRBV7-6; j_call: TRBJ1-5; d_call: NA; clone_size: NA; cdr3_nt: TGTGCCAGCAGCTTAGGGACATATAGCAATCAGCCCCAGCATTTT; cdr3_aa: CASSLGTYSNQPQHF
v_call: TRBV5-5; j_call: TRBJ1-5; d_call: NA; clone_size: once; cdr3_nt: TGTGCCAGCCGGAAGGGCTCGTCGGGGCCCCAGCATTTT; cdr3_aa: CASRKGSSGPQHF
v_call: TRBV25-1; j_call: TRBJ2-6; d_call: NA; clone_size: NA; cdr3_nt: TGTGCCAGCAGTCCTCGGTTGGGAGGTGGGGCCAACGTCCTGACTTTC; cdr3_aa: CASSPRLGGGANVLTF
v_call: TRBV3-1/TRBV3-2; j_call: TRBJ1-4; d_call: NA; clone_size: NA; cdr3_nt: TGTGCCAGCAGCAAGGGCGGGCCCGAAAAACTGTTTTTT; cdr3_aa: CASSKGGPEKLFF
v_call: TRBV19; j_call: TRBJ1-5; d_call: TRBD1; clone_size: NA; cdr3_nt: TGTGCCAGTAGTAAGCCGGGACAGGGTGATCAGCCCCAGCATTTT; cdr3_aa: CASSKPGQGDQPQHF
v_call: TRBV28; j_call: TRBJ2-2; d_call: TRBD1; clone_size: NA; cdr3_nt: TGTGCCAGCAGTTCCCCGACAGGGTTCCCCACCGGGGAGCTGTTTTTT; cdr3_aa: CASSSPTGFPTGELFF
v_call: TRBV4-1; j_call: TRBJ2-1; d_call: NA; clone_size: NA; cdr3_nt: TGCGCCAGCAGCCAGGGTGTGGGGAACAATGAGCAGTTCTTC; cdr3_aa: CASSQGVGNNEQFF
v_call: TRBV2; j_call: TRBJ1-5; d_call: NA; clone_size: NA; cdr3_nt: TGTGCCGCGGGGAGTCGGAACAGTCAGCCCCAGCATTTT; cdr3_aa: CAAGSRNSQPQHF
v_call: TRBV3-1/TRBV3-2; j_call: TRBJ2-3; d_call: NA; clone_size: NA; cdr3_nt: TGTGCCAGCAGCCAAGTAACAGATACGCAGTATTTT; cdr3_aa: CASSQVTDTQYF
v_call: TRBV4-3; j_call: TRBJ1-5; d_call: NA; clone_size: once; cdr3_nt: TGCGCCAGCAGCCAAGACCCCTGGGGCAATCAGCCCCAGCATTTT; cdr3_aa: CASSQDPWGNQPQHF
v_call: TRBV9; j_call: TRBJ2-3; d_call: TRBD2; clone_size: NA; cdr3_nt: TGTGCCAGCAGCGTCCAAGCGGGAGGGGTCGGCACAGATACGCAGTATTTT; cdr3_aa: CASSVQAGGVGTDTQYF
v_call: TRBV21-1; j_call: TRBJ2-3; d_call: NA; clone_size: once; cdr3_nt: TGTGCCAGCAGCAAAGTCCAGACAGACAGGGTATTCACAGATACGCAGTATTTT; cdr3_aa: CASSKVQTDRVFTDTQYF
v_call: TRBV5-5; j_call: TRBJ2-5; d_call: NA; clone_size: few; cdr3_nt: TGTGCCAGCAGCGACAGGCCTCCGTGGCGCCAAGAGACCCAGTACTTC; cdr3_aa: CASSDRPPWRQETQYF
v_call: TRBV19; j_call: TRBJ2-2; d_call: NA; clone_size: NA; cdr3_nt: TGTGCCAGTGCATACTTGTCCGGGGAGCTGTTTTTT; cdr3_aa: CASAYLSGELFF
v_call: TRBV2; j_call: TRBJ2-2; d_call: NA; clone_size: NA; cdr3_nt: TGTGCCAGCAGTGAAGGGGGCATCGGGGCCGGGGAGCTGTTTTTT; cdr3_aa: CASSEGGIGAGELFF
v_call: TRBV7-8; j_call: TRBJ1-1; d_call: TRBD1; clone_size: NA; cdr3_nt: TGTGCCAGCAGCTTAGTTTTTGGACAGGGGACTGAAGCTTTCTTT; cdr3_aa: CASSLVFGQGTEAFF
v_call: TRBV20-1; j_call: TRBJ1-1; d_call: NA; clone_size: NA; cdr3_nt: TGCAGTGCAATGACAGCCACTGAAGCTTTCTTT; cdr3_aa: CSAMTATEAFF
v_call: TRBV28; j_call: TRBJ2-3; d_call: NA; clone_size: once; cdr3_nt: TGTGCCAGCACCCATTTGAGGCGCACAGATACGCAGTATTTT; cdr3_aa: CASTHLRRTDTQYF
v_call: TRBV18; j_call: TRBJ2-7; d_call: NA; clone_size: few; cdr3_nt: TGTGCCAGCTCACCTTCTCTTGGGGGGCAGCAGTACTTC; cdr3_aa: CASSPSLGGQQYF
v_call: TRBV18; j_call: TRBJ2-7; d_call: TRBD2; clone_size: NA; cdr3_nt: TGTGCCAGCTCACTAGCGGGAGTGACCTACGAGCAGTACTTC; cdr3_aa: CASSLAGVTYEQYF
v_call: TRBV4-1; j_call: TRBJ2-2; d_call: NA; clone_size: NA; cdr3_nt: TGCGCCAGCAGCCCGGGGACCCAGAACACCGGGGAGCTGTTTTTT; cdr3_aa: CASSPGTQNTGELFF
v_call: TRBV9; j_call: TRBJ1-3; d_call: NA; clone_size: NA; cdr3_nt: TGTGCCAGCAGCGAATCGACCTCTGGAAACACCATATATTTT; cdr3_aa: CASSESTSGNTIYF
v_call: TRBV28; j_call: TRBJ2-3; d_call: NA; clone_size: NA; cdr3_nt: TGTGCCAGCGAAGACTCTTTGGGGACAGATACGCAGTATTTT; cdr3_aa: CASEDSLGTDTQYF
v_call: TRBV29-1; j_call: TRBJ2-4; d_call: NA; clone_size: few; cdr3_nt: TGCAGCGTGGCGGGACAGACAGCCAAAAACATTCAGTACTTC; cdr3_aa: CSVAGQTAKNIQYF
v_call: TRBV5-1; j_call: TRBJ2-7; d_call: NA; clone_size: NA; cdr3_nt: TGCGCCAGCACCCTTTCCCAGGGCCTTGGATACGAGCAGTACTTC; cdr3_aa: CASTLSQGLGYEQYF
v_call: TRBV30; j_call: TRBJ2-2; d_call: NA; clone_size: NA; cdr3_nt: TGTGCCTGGAGCGCCCTGTCAGGCGGGCTGTTTTTT; cdr3_aa: CAWSALSGGLFF
v_call: TRBV28; j_call: TRBJ1-4; d_call: TRBD1; clone_size: NA; cdr3_nt: TGTGCCAGCAGACAGGGGATTGAAAAACTGTTTTTT; cdr3_aa: CASRQGIEKLFF
v_call: TRBV24-1; j_call: TRBJ2-3; d_call: TRBD2; clone_size: NA; cdr3_nt: TGTGCCACGGAGGATAGCGGGAGGGGAGATACGCAGTATTTT; cdr3_aa: CATEDSGRGDTQYF
v_call: TRBV6-5; j_call: TRBJ2-7; d_call: NA; clone_size: NA; cdr3_nt: TGTGCCAGCAGTTACCAGGGCTACGAGCAGTACTTC; cdr3_aa: CASSYQGYEQYF
v_call: TRBV2; j_call: TRBJ1-1; d_call: NA; clone_size: NA; cdr3_nt: TGTGCCAGCACTTTAAAAGGGGGGGCGACTGAAGCTTTCTTT; cdr3_aa: CASTLKGGATEAFF
v_call: TRBV27; j_call: TRBJ2-5; d_call: NA; clone_size: NA; cdr3_nt: TGTGCCAGCAGCCCTCGACTAGGGGGAGAGACCCAGTACTTC; cdr3_aa: CASSPRLGGETQYF
v_call: TRBV9; j_call: TRBJ2-2; d_call: TRBD1; clone_size: NA; cdr3_nt: TGTGCCAGCAGCGTAGTGTCAGGGGGCTTCGGGGAGCTGTTTTTT; cdr3_aa: CASSVVSGGFGELFF
v_call: TRBV30; j_call: TRBJ1-2; d_call: NA; clone_size: once; cdr3_nt: TGTGCCTGTGTCCAGGGTGGGGGCTACACCTTC; cdr3_aa: CACVQGGGYTF
v_call: TRBV11-2; j_call: TRBJ2-2; d_call: TRBD1; clone_size: NA; cdr3_nt: TGTGCCAGCAGCTTTGGGACAGGGGTGGACGGGGAGCTGTTTTTT; cdr3_aa: CASSFGTGVDGELFF
v_call: TRBV7-9; j_call: TRBJ1-1; d_call: NA; clone_size: NA; cdr3_nt: TGTGCCAGCAGCTCCTTTGAGACGAACACTGAAGCTTTCTTT; cdr3_aa: CASSSFETNTEAFF
v_call: TRBV7-3; j_call: TRBJ2-1; d_call: TRBD1; clone_size: NA; cdr3_nt: TGTGCCAGCAGCTTAGGGACAGGGGTTGAGCAGTTCTTC; cdr3_aa: CASSLGTGVEQFF
v_call: TRBV28; j_call: TRBJ1-2; d_call: NA; clone_size: NA; cdr3_nt: TGTGCCAGCAGCGAGCCTAACTATGGCTACACCTTC; cdr3_aa: CASSEPNYGYTF
v_call: TRBV28; j_call: TRBJ1-5; d_call: NA; clone_size: NA; cdr3_nt: TGTGCCAGCAGCCTCCCGGGTGGGGAGCCCCAGCATTTT; cdr3_aa: CASSLPGGEPQHF
v_call: TRBV20-1; j_call: TRBJ2-5; d_call: NA; clone_size: NA; cdr3_nt: TGCAGTGCTAGTTCCGGGATCGAAGAGACCCAGTACTTC; cdr3_aa: CSASSGIEETQYF
v_call: TRBV21-1; j_call: TRBJ1-6; d_call: NA; clone_size: NA; cdr3_nt: TGTGCCAGCAGCAAAGGAGGGAACAGGGAGAACTCACCCCTCCACTTT; cdr3_aa: CASSKGGNRENSPLHF
v_call: TRBV29-1; j_call: TRBJ2-1; d_call: NA; clone_size: NA; cdr3_nt: TGCAGCGTTGAATCCCAAACCCATGAGCAGTTCTTC; cdr3_aa: CSVESQTHEQFF
v_call: TRBV9; j_call: TRBJ1-3; d_call: NA; clone_size: NA; cdr3_nt: TGTGCCAGCAGCACTCGCCCGGGCTCTGGAAACACCATATATTTT; cdr3_aa: CASSTRPGSGNTIYF